A selection of T cell receptor beta chains follows, all from one sample in a study of shared clonotypes between healthy human individuals. TCRdb's copy holds only in-frame clones and misses some; the assay was immunoSEQ multiplex PCR. The data hold 1.5 million to 2.5 million clones, with roughly 94% observed a single time. The specimen sequenced was naive CD8+ T cells sorted from blood. The source of these receptors is a man younger than 30 in good health. Both conserved end residues are part of each CDR3. The order of the fields is J gene, V gene, D gene, clone size, CDR3 protein, CDR3 DNA. D genes are given only for firm matches. Clone size is given for some rows only: seen once, a few or many times, or a class if the clone is expanded.

j_call: TRBJ2-7; v_call: TRBV4-3; d_call: -; clone_size: -; cdr3_aa: CASSQEAHISYEQYF; cdr3_nt: TGCGCCAGCAGCCAAGAAGCGCATATCTCCTACGAGCAGTACTTC
j_call: TRBJ1-1; v_call: TRBV4-3; d_call: -; clone_size: -; cdr3_aa: CASSQDRGLYTEAFF; cdr3_nt: TGCGCCAGCAGCCAAGATCGCGGGTTATACACTGAAGCTTTCTTT
j_call: TRBJ1-3; v_call: TRBV5-4; d_call: TRBD1; clone_size: -; cdr3_aa: CASSPGQSSGNTIYF; cdr3_nt: TGTGCCAGCAGTCCGGGACAGAGCTCTGGAAACACCATATATTTT
j_call: TRBJ2-7; v_call: TRBV21-1; d_call: -; clone_size: -; cdr3_aa: CASSKDGCQDSSYEQYF; cdr3_nt: TGTGCCAGCAGCAAAGATGGATGCCAGGATAGCTCCTACGAGCAGTACTTC
j_call: TRBJ2-1; v_call: TRBV7-9; d_call: -; clone_size: -; cdr3_aa: CASRKGGSAYNEQFF; cdr3_nt: TGTGCCAGCAGGAAAGGCGGTAGCGCGTACAATGAGCAGTTCTTC
j_call: TRBJ2-3; v_call: TRBV5-4; d_call: -; clone_size: -; cdr3_aa: CASSLGTGGRAAADTQYF; cdr3_nt: TGTGCCAGCAGCTTGGGAACCGGAGGTCGAGCGGCGGCAGATACGCAGTATTTT
j_call: TRBJ2-3; v_call: TRBV5-4; d_call: -; clone_size: -; cdr3_aa: CASSLDGEATDTQYF; cdr3_nt: TGTGCCAGCAGCTTGGATGGGGAAGCCACAGATACGCAGTATTTT
j_call: TRBJ1-1; v_call: TRBV11-2; d_call: TRBD1; clone_size: -; cdr3_aa: CASSYGQGGNTEAFF; cdr3_nt: TGTGCCAGCAGCTACGGACAGGGAGGGAACACTGAAGCTTTCTTT
j_call: TRBJ2-7; v_call: TRBV6-5; d_call: TRBD2; clone_size: -; cdr3_aa: CASSYSLAGSSYEQYF; cdr3_nt: TGTGCCAGCAGTTACAGCCTAGCGGGGTCCTCCTACGAGCAGTACTTC
j_call: TRBJ2-7; v_call: TRBV20-1; d_call: TRBD1; clone_size: -; cdr3_aa: CGIPGGHEQYF; cdr3_nt: TGCGGTATTCCAGGGGGTCACGAGCAGTACTTC
j_call: TRBJ1-1; v_call: TRBV9; d_call: -; clone_size: -; cdr3_aa: CASSVDLNTEAFF; cdr3_nt: TGTGCCAGCAGCGTAGACCTGAACACTGAAGCTTTCTTT
j_call: TRBJ2-3; v_call: TRBV5-1; d_call: -; clone_size: -; cdr3_aa: CASSLYITDTQYF; cdr3_nt: TGCGCCAGCAGCCTATACATCACAGATACGCAGTATTTT
j_call: TRBJ2-5; v_call: TRBV6-1; d_call: -; clone_size: -; cdr3_aa: CASAAGVGYQETQYF; cdr3_nt: TGTGCCAGCGCGGCAGGGGTCGGCTACCAAGAGACCCAGTACTTC
j_call: TRBJ1-1; v_call: TRBV9; d_call: -; clone_size: -; cdr3_aa: CASSVEGTENTEAFF; cdr3_nt: TGTGCCAGCAGCGTAGAGGGCACGGAGAACACTGAAGCTTTCTTT
j_call: TRBJ2-1; v_call: TRBV5-1; d_call: TRBD1; clone_size: -; cdr3_aa: CASSLGQGAANEQFF; cdr3_nt: TGCGCCAGCAGCTTGGGGCAGGGGGCAGCCAATGAGCAGTTCTTC
j_call: TRBJ2-5; v_call: TRBV7-9; d_call: -; clone_size: once; cdr3_aa: CASSAWDTGETQYF; cdr3_nt: TGTGCCAGCAGCGCGTGGGACACCGGAGAGACCCAGTACTTC
j_call: TRBJ2-5; v_call: TRBV6-1; d_call: -; clone_size: -; cdr3_aa: CASSLKMALQETQYF; cdr3_nt: TGTGCCAGCAGTCTAAAGATGGCACTCCAAGAGACCCAGTACTTC
j_call: TRBJ1-1; v_call: TRBV27; d_call: -; clone_size: once; cdr3_aa: CASRLGQMNTEAFF; cdr3_nt: TGTGCCAGCAGACTAGGACAGATGAACACTGAAGCTTTCTTT
j_call: TRBJ2-5; v_call: TRBV4-1; d_call: TRBD2; clone_size: once; cdr3_aa: CASSQEGLARQETQYF; cdr3_nt: TGCGCCAGCAGCCAAGAGGGACTAGCGAGGCAAGAGACCCAGTACTTC
j_call: TRBJ2-1; v_call: TRBV11-2; d_call: TRBD2; clone_size: -; cdr3_aa: CASSPTSGGANEQFF; cdr3_nt: TGTGCCAGCAGCCCTACTAGCGGGGGGGCAAATGAGCAGTTCTTC
j_call: TRBJ2-2; v_call: TRBV2; d_call: TRBD2; clone_size: once; cdr3_aa: CASSDGLAGATGELFF; cdr3_nt: TGTGCCAGCAGTGATGGGCTAGCGGGCGCCACCGGGGAGCTGTTTTTT
j_call: TRBJ2-5; v_call: TRBV6-5; d_call: TRBD1; clone_size: -; cdr3_aa: CASRGQGFGETQYF; cdr3_nt: TGTGCCAGCAGGGGACAGGGGTTTGGTGAGACCCAGTACTTC
j_call: TRBJ2-7; v_call: TRBV27; d_call: TRBD2; clone_size: -; cdr3_aa: CASSFSGYSSYEQYF; cdr3_nt: TGTGCCAGCAGTTTTAGCGGGTACAGCTCCTACGAGCAGTACTTC
j_call: TRBJ2-1; v_call: TRBV2; d_call: -; clone_size: -; cdr3_aa: CASSDADNEQFF; cdr3_nt: TGTGCCAGCAGTGACGCCGACAATGAGCAGTTCTTC
j_call: TRBJ2-7; v_call: TRBV7-9; d_call: TRBD1; clone_size: -; cdr3_aa: CASSPDRGYEQYF; cdr3_nt: TGTGCCAGCAGCCCGGACAGGGGCTACGAGCAGTACTTC
j_call: TRBJ1-2; v_call: TRBV11-2; d_call: -; clone_size: -; cdr3_aa: CASSLDGYGYTF; cdr3_nt: TGTGCCAGCAGCTTGGACGGCTATGGCTACACCTTC
j_call: TRBJ2-1; v_call: TRBV29-1; d_call: -; clone_size: -; cdr3_aa: CSALWGTGDNEQFF; cdr3_nt: TGCAGCGCCCTTTGGGGAACAGGAGACAATGAGCAGTTCTTC
j_call: TRBJ1-5; v_call: TRBV5-1; d_call: -; clone_size: once; cdr3_aa: CASSKKVHDALCSNQPQHF; cdr3_nt: TGCGCCAGCAGCAAGAAAGTTCATGATGCACTGTGTAGCAATCAGCCCCAGCATTTT
j_call: TRBJ2-4; v_call: TRBV18; d_call: TRBD2; clone_size: -; cdr3_aa: CASSPEAGAGTTKNIQYF; cdr3_nt: TGTGCCAGCTCACCGGAAGCGGGAGCGGGAACGACCAAAAACATTCAGTACTTC
j_call: TRBJ1-2; v_call: TRBV11-1; d_call: -; clone_size: -; cdr3_aa: CASSPVGSGYGYTF; cdr3_nt: TGTGCCAGCAGCCCCGTGGGCAGTGGCTATGGCTACACCTTC
j_call: TRBJ2-7; v_call: TRBV4-1; d_call: -; clone_size: -; cdr3_aa: CASSQWADTYEQYF; cdr3_nt: TGCGCCAGCAGCCAATGGGCGGATACCTACGAGCAGTACTTC